The source of this TCR beta chain is a study of regulatory T cells in long-lasting Graves disease. Overall study findings and caveats: Since the sample size was small, accuracy may have been reduced.

Time point described: persistent/refractory GD, antithyroid drugs over 5 years with positive TRAb. Isolated PBMC RNA provided the starting material for the TCR library. Deletions cut 6 bases from V and 7 bases from J, with 25 bases between. The CDR3 is made up of 15 amino acids. Germline V CDR1 and CDR2: SQVTM, ANQGSEA. iRepertoire HTBI primers and Arm-PCR of CDR3 regions built TCR beta libraries. In the original processing: About 60 TRBV and approximately 13 TRBJ segments were identified across samples. TCRdb re-analysed the multiplex PCR reads in MiXCR, keeping a single row per CDR3 protein. For this entry, the V and J calls and clone size follow TCRdb and not the study's own pipeline. This sample has some 330,000 distinct CDR3 sequences, with more than 20% found just once. Many counts were recorded for this clonotype. Its target is unknown.

The rearrangement uses TRBV29-1 and TRBJ2-7; possible D gene TRBD1, 8 bases. The sequencing here drew on peripheral blood mononuclear cells (PBMCs), taken when the disease was refractory, from a patient treated with antithyroid drugs. This sequence originates from a woman aged 40 to 55 with Graves disease. The CDR3 is CSVLQGASGPGEQYF. The CDR3 DNA follows: TGCAGCGTACTGCAGGGGGCTAGCGGTCCGGGGGAGCAGTACTTC.